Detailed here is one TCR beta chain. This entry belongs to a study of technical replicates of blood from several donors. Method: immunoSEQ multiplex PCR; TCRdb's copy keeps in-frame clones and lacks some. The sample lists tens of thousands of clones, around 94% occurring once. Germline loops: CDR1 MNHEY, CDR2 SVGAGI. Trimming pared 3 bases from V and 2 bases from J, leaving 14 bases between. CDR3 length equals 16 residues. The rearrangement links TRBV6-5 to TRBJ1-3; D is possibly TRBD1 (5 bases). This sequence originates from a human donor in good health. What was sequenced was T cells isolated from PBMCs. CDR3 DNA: TGTGCCAGCAGTTATCAGCCCGGGGGGACTGGAAACACCATATATTTT. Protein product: CASSYQPGGTGNTIYF.